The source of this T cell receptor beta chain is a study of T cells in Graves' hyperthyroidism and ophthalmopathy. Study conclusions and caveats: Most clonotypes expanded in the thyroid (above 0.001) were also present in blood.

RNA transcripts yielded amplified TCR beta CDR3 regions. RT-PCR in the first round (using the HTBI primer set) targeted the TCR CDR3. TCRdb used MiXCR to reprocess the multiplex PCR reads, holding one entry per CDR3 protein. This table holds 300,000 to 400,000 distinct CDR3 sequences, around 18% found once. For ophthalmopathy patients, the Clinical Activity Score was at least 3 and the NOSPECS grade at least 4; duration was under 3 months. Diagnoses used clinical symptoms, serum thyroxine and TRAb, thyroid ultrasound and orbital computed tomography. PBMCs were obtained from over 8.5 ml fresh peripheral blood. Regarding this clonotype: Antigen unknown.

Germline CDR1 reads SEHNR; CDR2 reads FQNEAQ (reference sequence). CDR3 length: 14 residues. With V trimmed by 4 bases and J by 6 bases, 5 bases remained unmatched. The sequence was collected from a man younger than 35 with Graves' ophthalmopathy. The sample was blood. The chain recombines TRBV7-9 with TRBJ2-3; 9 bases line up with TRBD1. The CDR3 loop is CASSSRQGVDTQYF. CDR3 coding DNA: TGTGCCAGCAGCTCTAGACAGGGGGTGGATACGCAGTATTTT.